Sequencing of this TCR beta chain was carried out in a study of cytomegalovirus exposure and HLA in healthy donors. The study's findings and limits: In vitro, three CMV-associated chains proved specific for CMV antigens. Rare TCR sequences dominated, though some public TCRs recurred in many donors. Among TCR beta chains, those listed as cytomegalovirus-associated numbered around 180.

TCRdb keeps only in-frame clones here, not all; method: immunoSEQ multiplex PCR. In the table there are 200,000 to 300,000 clones, 90% of which are singletons. The CDR3 is made up of 19 amino acids. The V gene end was trimmed by 4 bases and the J gene end by 0 bases; junction bases not matched to a gene: 9. The germline V gene encodes CDR1 SGDLS and CDR2 YYNGEE. With respect to this clone: What it binds is unknown.

The chain combines TRBV9 with TRBJ2-2; TRBD2 matches 13 bases. The TCR was taken from a woman under 40 in good health and CMV-seronegative. Specimen: PBMCs. CDR3 sequence reads: CASSSGTSGITANTGELFF. CDR3 DNA sequence: TGTGCCAGCAGCTCGGGGACTAGCGGGATTACCGCGAACACCGGGGAGCTGTTTTTT.